The 32 T cell receptor beta chains reported below all come from one sample, sequenced in a study of blood T cell repertoires in COVID-19. Clones were read by immunoSEQ multiplex PCR, and TCRdb kept only the in-frame ones, dropping some. Found here are approximately 250,000 clones, around nine tenths of them singletons; the top ten hold approximately 14%. The material sequenced was peripheral blood. The receptors originated from a woman in her 70s with COVID-19, enrolled during active disease.

The chain has TRBV11-3 and TRBJ1-6, with D tentatively TRBD1 (5 bases). Per the germline V gene, CDR1 is SGHNT and CDR2 is YENEEA. The CDR3 spans 13 residues. The V and J ends lost 5 bases and 8 bases respectively, with 10 bases between them. This chain's CDR3 is CASSLFRDSPLHF. The CDR3 DNA sequence: TGTGCCAGCAGCCTGTTCAGGGATTCACCCCTCCACTTT.

The CDR3 DNA sequence: TGTGCCAGCAGCGGGGGGGACGGACGCACAGATACGCAGTATTTT. The encoded protein is CASSGGDGRTDTQYF. The V call is TRBV9, the J call TRBJ2-3; possibly TRBD2 for D (6 bases). Germline V gene data show CDR1 as SGDLS and CDR2 as YYNGEE. The CDR3 is 15 residues long. V was clipped by 3 bases and J by 1 base, with 12 bases between them. Full variable domain (remainder filled in from reference TRBV9 and TRBJ2-3): DSGVTQTPKHLITATGQRVTLRCSPRSGDLSVYWYQQSLDQGLQFLIQYYNGEERAKGNILERFSAQQFPDLHSELNLSSLELGDSALYFCASSGGDGRTDTQYFGPGTRLTVL.

Worth noting for this clone: Relative to the germline gene, one junction end is altered; a read error may explain this. This chain connects TRBV29-1 to TRBJ1-1; D is unclear. This CDR3 is 12 amino acids long. Germline V gives CDR1 SQVTM, CDR2 ANQGSEA. The CDR3 DNA reads as TGCAGCGTAGGGAGTCCAAACACTGAAACTTTCTTT. Its translation: CSVGSPNTETFF.

The V and J genes are TRBV2 and TRBJ2-2, with D unresolved. V lost 0 bases and J lost 7, with 9 bases in between. The CDR3 has 14 residues. Germline V gene sequence: CDR1 SNHLY, CDR2 FYNNEI. In DNA, the CDR3 is TGTGCCAGCAGTGAAGCGGTTAGCATCGGGGAGCTGTTTTTT. The encoded protein is CASSEAVSIGELFF.

The V gene is TRBV7-8, the J gene TRBJ1-2; possibly TRBD1 for D (6 bases). Germline V gives CDR1 SGHVS, CDR2 FQNEAQ. The V end was cut by 2 bases, the J end by 0 bases, with 10 bases between. This CDR3 spans 15 amino acids. CDR3 amino acids: CASSLLQGSNYGYTF. CDR3 DNA sequence: TGTGCCAGCAGCTTACTCCAGGGGTCTAACTATGGCTACACCTTC.

The V and J genes are TRBV6-5 and TRBJ2-3, with 9 bases fitting TRBD2. CDR3 length equals 14 residues. Germline V gene sequence: CDR1 MNHEY, CDR2 SVGAGI. V gave up 7 bases and J gave up 4 bases; unmatched junction bases: 6. CDR3 sequence reads: CASTKRGAPDTQYF. The CDR3 DNA reads TGTGCCAGCACGAAGCGGGGGGCCCCAGATACGCAGTATTTT.

This clone was seen once. The chain recombines TRBV19 with TRBJ2-3, with TRBD2 identical over 11 bases. This CDR3 contains 15 residues. Germline V lookup: CDR1 LNHDA, CDR2 SQIVND (reference sequence). V gave up 6 bases and J gave up 1 base; unmatched junction bases: 3. The CDR3, as DNA: TGTGCCAGTAGAACGGGACTAGCGGGCACAGATACGCAGTATTTT. It translates to CASRTGLAGTDTQYF.

This chain uses TRBV28 with TRBJ2-7; the match to TRBD1 covers 8 bases. After removal of 3 bases from V and 4 bases from J, the junction contained 8 bases not matched to a gene. Germline V CDR1 and CDR2: MDHEN, SYDVKM. The CDR3 has 15 amino acids. The DNA for the CDR3 is TGTGCCAGCAGTTTCCCCCAGGGGGCTGGTTACGAGCAGTACTTC. Translated, it gives CASSFPQGAGYEQYF.

This clone has a handful of counts. V gene TRBV5-1 combines with J gene TRBJ1-6; D gene uncertain. There are 14 residues in the CDR3. Germline V gives CDR1 SGHRS, CDR2 YFSETQ. V lost 5 bases to trimming and J lost 6 bases, with 12 bases between them. The CDR3 DNA sequence: TGCGCCAGCAGACCCGGGATCCCTAATTCACCCCTCCACTTT. This encodes CASRPGIPNSPLHF. The whole variable domain, filled in from reference TRBV5-1 and TRBJ1-6, reads KAGVTQTPRYLIKTRGQQVTLSCSPISGHRSVSWYQQTPGQGLQFLFEYFSETQRNKGNFPGRFSGRQFSNSRSEMNVSTLELGDSALYLCASRPGIPNSPLHFGNGTRLTVT.

J is TRBJ2-4 and V is TRBV2, with D perhaps TRBD2 (5 bases). The length of the CDR3 is 15 residues. Per germline, CDR1 SNHLY and CDR2 FYNNEI. Trimming removed 2 bases at V and 8 bases at J, with 16 bases between. The CDR3 reads CASSESDGNLDIQYF. CDR3 DNA: TGTGCCAGCAGTGAATCCGACGGGAATTTGGACATTCAGTACTTC.

This clone has just one count. The rearrangement uses TRBV15 and TRBJ1-4; D is unresolved. CDR3 length: 12 residues. CDR1 and CDR2 (germline): LNHNV, YYDKDF (reference sequence). V dropped 5 bases and J dropped 11 bases, with 12 bases sitting between them. CDR3 bases: TGTGCCACCAGCGCCTTGGAGAGGAAACTGTTTTTT. The encoded protein is CATSALERKLFF.

This clone was seen once. This chain links TRBV7-9 with TRBJ1-1; the D gene is possibly TRBD1 (5 bases). The V and J ends lost 4 bases and 5 bases respectively, with 20 bases between them. Germline lookup yields CDR1 SEHNR and CDR2 FQNEAQ (reference sequence). The CDR3 has 16 amino acids. The CDR3, as DNA: TGTGCCAGCAGCTCGGGGGGGACTCGGAGAGGGACTGAAGCTTTCTTT. It specifies CASSSGGTRRGTEAFF.

The V gene is TRBV6-5, the J gene TRBJ2-7; 8 bases are shared with TRBD1. The CDR3 has 13 amino acids. The V gene's germline CDR1 is MNHEY and CDR2 SVGAGI. V lost 6 bases to trimming and J lost 3 bases; unmatched junction nucleotides: 4. The CDR3 is CASRGQGGYEQYF. DNA for the CDR3: TGTGCCAGCAGAGGACAGGGAGGCTACGAGCAGTACTTC.

The gene calls are TRBV12-2 and TRBJ2-1; TRBD2, the table's D call, lacks a check against the DNA. TRBV12-2 is an annotated pseudogene. This CDR3 spans 12 amino acids. CDR3 loop: CASRPIRGLTFF. For the CDR3, the DNA is TGTGCAAGTCGACCCATTCGGGGACTGACGTTCTTC.

The J gene is TRBJ2-5, the V gene TRBV19; TRBD2 is a possible D gene (6 bases). The V gene's germline CDR1 is LNHDA and CDR2 SQIVND (reference sequence). The CDR3 consists of 14 residues. Trimming shortened V by 1 base and J by 1 base, and 7 bases separated the two germline ends. The CDR3 DNA reads TGTGCCAGTAGTATAGTGGGGGGCCAAGAGACCCAGTACTTC. Protein sequence: CASSIVGGQETQYF.

This chain's CDR3 is CASSPRQGSGGNTIYF. CDR3 sequence (DNA): TGTGCCAGCTCACCCCGACAGGGTTCGGGTGGAAACACCATATATTTT. This chain links TRBV18 with TRBJ1-3; TRBD1 matches at 7 bases. Germline lookup yields CDR1 KGHSH and CDR2 LQKENI. V was pared by 3 bases and J by 3 bases, with 8 bases of the junction left unmatched. The CDR3 is made up of 16 amino acids.

This rearrangement joins TRBV7-2 to TRBJ1-3; 7 bases match TRBD1. Germline V gene sequence: CDR1 SGHTA, CDR2 FQGNSA. The junction had 6 bases not matched to a gene; V was cut back by 7 bases and J by 0 bases. CDR3 length equals 15 residues. The CDR3 here is CASTLTGNSGNTIYF. The CDR3 DNA reads as TGTGCCAGCACCCTGACAGGGAACTCTGGAAACACCATATATTTT.

With regard to this clone: Other nucleotide sequences in the sample specify the same CDR3. The chain uses TRBV30 and TRBJ1-2, with 7 bases lining up with TRBD1. CDR1 GTSNPN and CDR2 SVGIG come from the germline V gene (reference sequence). V shed 2 bases and J 7 bases; nucleotides not matched to a gene: 4. The CDR3 length is 12 residues. CDR3 sequence: CAWSRGGSGYTF. The CDR3 DNA follows: TGTGCCTGGAGTAGAGGGGGCAGTGGCTACACCTTC.

About this clone itself: The same CDR3 is also encoded by other DNA sequences in this sample. The chain recombines TRBV11-2 with TRBJ1-4; 9 bases align to TRBD1. V trimming: 5 bases; J trimming: 7 bases; junction bases outside the gene matches: 8. This CDR3 contains 15 residues. Germline-derived CDR1 and CDR2 are SGHAT and FQNNGV. DNA of the CDR3: TGTGCCAGCAGCCTAACAGGGGGCGGGGGTGAAAAACTGTTTTTT. It encodes CASSLTGGGGEKLFF.

The J gene is TRBJ2-3, the V gene TRBV19, with TRBD2 as a possible D gene (6 bases). V lost 8 bases, J lost 0 bases, and 12 bases lay in between. Germline V gives CDR1 LNHDA, CDR2 SQIVND (reference sequence). The CDR3 consists of 14 residues. The CDR3 loop reads CASRGTVSTDTQYF. In nucleotides, the CDR3 is TGTGCCAGTCGCGGGACGGTTAGCACAGATACGCAGTATTTT.

The genes are TRBV6-6 and TRBJ1-6, with 8 bases identical to TRBD1. The CDR3 length is 15 residues. V trimming: 8 bases; J trimming: 9 bases; junction bases outside the gene matches: 12. Per germline, CDR1 MNHNY and CDR2 SVGAGI (reference sequence). The CDR3 reads CASLPGRDRSSPLHF. Here the CDR3 DNA reads TGTGCCAGCCTCCCGGGCCGGGACAGGAGTTCACCCCTCCACTTT.

V usage is TRBV29-1 and J usage is TRBJ2-5; 8 positions match TRBD1. CDR1 and CDR2 from the germline V gene are SQVTM and ANQGSEA. This CDR3 has 13 residues. V was clipped by 2 bases and J by 3 bases; unmatched bases: 2. CDR3 nucleotide sequence: TGCAGCGTTGAACCAGGGGGCGAAGAGACCCAGTACTTC. This sequence encodes CSVEPGGEETQYF.

V gene TRBV11-1 combines with J gene TRBJ2-7; no firm D call. V was shortened by 3 bases and J by 3 bases, with 12 bases between the two germline ends. CDR3 length equals 14 residues. Germline CDR1 is SGHAT and CDR2 is FQDESV (reference sequence). The CDR3 DNA reads TGTGCCAGCAGCTTTAATCCACAATTCTACGAGCAGTACTTC. Its translation is CASSFNPQFYEQYF.

This sequence joins TRBV18 and TRBJ2-5; tentative D call: TRBD1 (6 bases). This CDR3 has 14 amino acids. Germline assignment: CDR1 KGHSH and CDR2 LQKENI. The germline V and J ends were trimmed by 4 bases and 3 bases, with 12 bases remaining between them. In DNA, the CDR3 is TGTGCCAGCTCACTTCTTGGGACAAAAGAGACCCAGTACTTC. It codes for CASSLLGTKETQYF.

The gene calls are TRBV12-3 or TRBV12-4 and TRBJ1-1; D call uncertain. CDR3 size: 11 residues. V was cut by 2 bases and J by 8 bases, with 6 bases left in between. CDR3: CASSLLREAFF. CDR3 sequence (DNA): TGTGCCAGCAGTTTACTCAGGGAAGCTTTCTTT.

This chain connects TRBV4-3 to TRBJ1-4; the D is unclear. CDR1 and CDR2 from the germline V gene are LGHNA and YSLEER. V was shortened by 4 bases and J by 0 bases, with 18 bases between the two germline ends. This CDR3 region has 18 residues. This chain's CDR3 is CASSPQVPVIPTNEKLFF. DNA of the CDR3: TGCGCCAGCAGCCCCCAAGTGCCAGTAATCCCAACTAATGAAAAACTGTTTTTT.

V gene TRBV5-1 combines with J gene TRBJ2-1; D uncertain. This CDR3 is built from 16 residues. Per the germline V gene, CDR1 is SGHRS and CDR2 is YFSETQ. The V end was cut by 0 bases, the J end by 0 bases, with 10 bases between. CDR3 amino acids: CASSLGPSSSYNEQFF. The CDR3 nucleotides read TGCGCCAGCAGCTTGGGGCCTTCTAGCTCCTACAATGAGCAGTTCTTC.

CDR3: CASSPRGTNTGELFF. The CDR3 DNA follows: TGTGCCAGCAGCCCGAGGGGGACGAACACCGGGGAGCTGTTTTTT. This chain uses TRBV9 with TRBJ2-2; D is possibly TRBD1 (6 bases). The CDR3 runs to 15 residues. V dropped 4 bases and J dropped 0 bases, with 10 bases sitting between them. Looked up from germline, CDR1 is SGDLS and CDR2 is YYNGEE.

The genes are TRBV5-6 and TRBJ2-4, with a weak D call TRBD1 (6 bases). Germline V CDR1 and CDR2: SGHDT, YYEEEE. V was shortened by 4 bases and J by 2 bases, with 13 bases between the two germline ends. CDR3 size: 15 residues. The CDR3 nucleotides read TGTGCCAGCAGCGCCCAGGGGTGGCCCAAAAACATTCAGTACTTC. It codes for CASSAQGWPKNIQYF.

The V gene is TRBV9, the J gene TRBJ1-2; D is perhaps TRBD1 (5 bases). This CDR3 is built from 13 residues. The V end was cut by 6 bases, the J end by 0 bases, with 9 bases between. Per germline, CDR1 SGDLS and CDR2 YYNGEE. CDR3 residues: CASNRWANYGYTF. CDR3 nucleotides: TGTGCCAGCAACAGGTGGGCTAACTATGGCTACACCTTC.

The rearrangement joins TRBV4-3 to TRBJ2-7; 10 positions agree with TRBD2. The CDR3 consists of 18 residues. V lost 0 bases to trimming and J lost 4 bases; unmatched junction nucleotides: 12. The germline V gene has CDR1 LGHNA and CDR2 YSLEER. The CDR3 DNA sequence: TGCGCCAGCAGCCAAGAGGAGCGGGGGGGCCGAGAACCTTACGAGCAGTACTTC. Amino acids: CASSQEERGGREPYEQYF.

The chain couples TRBV9 to TRBJ2-1; D possibly corresponds to TRBD2 (6 bases). The germline V gene encodes CDR1 SGDLS and CDR2 YYNGEE. CDR3 length: 14 amino acids. V was pared by 1 base and J by 9 bases, with 14 bases between. The CDR3 is CASSVSLAGSEQFF. CDR3 sequence (DNA): TGTGCCAGCAGCGTATCACTAGCTGGCTCTGAGCAGTTCTTC.